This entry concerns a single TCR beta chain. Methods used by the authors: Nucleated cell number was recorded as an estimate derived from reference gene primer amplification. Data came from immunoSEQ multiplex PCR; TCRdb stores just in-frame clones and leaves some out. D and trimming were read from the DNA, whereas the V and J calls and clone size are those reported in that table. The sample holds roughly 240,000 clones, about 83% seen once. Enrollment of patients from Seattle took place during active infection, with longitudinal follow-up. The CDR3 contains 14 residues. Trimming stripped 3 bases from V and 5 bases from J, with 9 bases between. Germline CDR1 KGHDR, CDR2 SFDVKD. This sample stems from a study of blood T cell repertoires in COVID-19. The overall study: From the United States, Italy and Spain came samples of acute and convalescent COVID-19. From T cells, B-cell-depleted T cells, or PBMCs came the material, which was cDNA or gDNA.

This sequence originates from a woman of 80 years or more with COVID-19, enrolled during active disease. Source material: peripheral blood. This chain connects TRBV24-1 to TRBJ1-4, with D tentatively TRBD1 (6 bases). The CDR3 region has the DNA TGTGCCACCAGTGATAGCAGGGGCAATGAAAAACTGTTTTTT. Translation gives CATSDSRGNEKLFF.